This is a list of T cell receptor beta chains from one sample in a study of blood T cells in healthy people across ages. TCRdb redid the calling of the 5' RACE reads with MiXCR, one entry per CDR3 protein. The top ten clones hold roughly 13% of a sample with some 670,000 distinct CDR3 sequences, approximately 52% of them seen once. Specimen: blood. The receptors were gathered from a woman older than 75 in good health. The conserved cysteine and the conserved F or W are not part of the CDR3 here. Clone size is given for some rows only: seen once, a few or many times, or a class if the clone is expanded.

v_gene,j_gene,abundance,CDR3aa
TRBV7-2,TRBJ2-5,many,ASSTLGREETQY
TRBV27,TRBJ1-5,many,ASSFAGTDNQPQH
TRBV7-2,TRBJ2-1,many,ASSLGSDGYNEQF
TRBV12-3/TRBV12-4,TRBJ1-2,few,ASRRQCGYT
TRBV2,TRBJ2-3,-,ASSERLVRTDTQY
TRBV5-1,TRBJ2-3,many,ASSAAITDTQY
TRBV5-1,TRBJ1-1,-,ASSLTLTGGTEAF
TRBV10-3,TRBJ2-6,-,AISERETGANVLT
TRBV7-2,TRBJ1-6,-,ASSLVAGDFYNSPLH
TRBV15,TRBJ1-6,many,ATSSRGGFYNSPLH
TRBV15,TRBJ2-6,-,ATSRGGGGTGANVLT
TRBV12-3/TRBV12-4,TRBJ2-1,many,ASSPLVGQGALEQF
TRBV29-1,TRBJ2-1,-,SVGQAGTHNEQF
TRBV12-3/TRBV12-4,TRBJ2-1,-,ASSPGLAGREQF
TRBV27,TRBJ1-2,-,ASSSYSLGQLYGYT
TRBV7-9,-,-,ASSYLRTERAYNEQY
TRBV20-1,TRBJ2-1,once,SARDRSGGSSYNEQF
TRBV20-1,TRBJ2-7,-,SAREGPITYEQY
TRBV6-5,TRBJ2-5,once,ASKLAQIAETRY
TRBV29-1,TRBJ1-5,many,SVKAGGVQPQH
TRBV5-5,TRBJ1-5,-,ASSYRQGHQPQH
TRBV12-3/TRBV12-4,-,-,ASSFSSAGDSYNEQY
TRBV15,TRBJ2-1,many,ATSVTSGTSYNEQF
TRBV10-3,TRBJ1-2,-,ATSQPPDDGYT
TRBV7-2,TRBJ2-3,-,ASSLALRGNTQY
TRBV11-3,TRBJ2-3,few,ASSTGRSTDTQY
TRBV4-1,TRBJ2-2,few,ASSPFGTANTGELF
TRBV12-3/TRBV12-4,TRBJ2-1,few,ASSLAGGGNEQF
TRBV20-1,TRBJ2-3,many,SARSRGPSPDTQY
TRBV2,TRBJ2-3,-,ASSASGTTYTQY
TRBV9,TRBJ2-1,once,ASSVGVQGAIAEQF
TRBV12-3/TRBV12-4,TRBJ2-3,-,ASSHRVWADTQY
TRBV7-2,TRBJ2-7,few,ASSLDPTQQY
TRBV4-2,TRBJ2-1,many,ASSQGDKSSYNEQF
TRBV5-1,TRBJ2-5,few,ASSLGLRGGYGQY
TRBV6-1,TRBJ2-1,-,ASRASGTYNEQF
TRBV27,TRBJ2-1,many,ASSPPRLPRNEQF
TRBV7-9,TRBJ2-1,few,ASSPTSGREGNEQF
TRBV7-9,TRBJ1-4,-,ASSLRQGPTNEKLF
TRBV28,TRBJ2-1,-,ASSFGGRGAISYNEQF
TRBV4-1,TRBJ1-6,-,ASSRGRGQNSPLH
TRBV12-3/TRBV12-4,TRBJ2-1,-,ASSFLGVGLDRHEQF
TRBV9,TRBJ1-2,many,ASSRTGANYGYT
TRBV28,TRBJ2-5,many,ASKSTRETQY
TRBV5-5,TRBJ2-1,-,ASSLSGDGTYNEQF
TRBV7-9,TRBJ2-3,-,ASSGGTGFSGTQY
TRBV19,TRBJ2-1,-,ASRIQGWSYNEQF
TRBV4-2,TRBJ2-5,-,ASSQEGGGSQETQY
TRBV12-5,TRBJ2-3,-,ASGFFVESAGGDNGTQY